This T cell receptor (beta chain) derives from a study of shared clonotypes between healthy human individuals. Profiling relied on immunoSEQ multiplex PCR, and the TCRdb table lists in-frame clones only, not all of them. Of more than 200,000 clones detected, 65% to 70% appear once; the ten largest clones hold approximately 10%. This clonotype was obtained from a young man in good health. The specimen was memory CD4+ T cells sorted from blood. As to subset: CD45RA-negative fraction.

The CDR3: CASSAKTGGAAGANVLTF. The CDR3 DNA reads TGTGCCAGCAGCGCCAAGACAGGGGGCGCGGCTGGGGCCAACGTCCTGACTTTC. The chain combines TRBV9 with TRBJ2-6, with 10 bases lining up with TRBD1. Germline trimming cut 3 bases from V and 2 bases from J; bases unmatched to any gene: 8. Germline V gene data show CDR1 as SGDLS and CDR2 as YYNGEE. The CDR3 extends over 18 amino acids.